The sequence of this T cell receptor beta chain was determined in a study of CD8 T cells in ankylosing spondylitis. TCRdb processed the 5' RACE reads anew with MiXCR; each CDR3 protein has one entry. This sample has approximately 220,000 distinct CDR3 sequences, with about 26% found just once. In germline, CDR1 is SGHTA, CDR2 FQGNSA. The CDR3 covers 15 residues. Trimming took 5 bases from V and 0 from J; bases not matched to a gene: 6. There are many counts of this clonotype. The clonotype originates from a male donor with ankylosing spondylitis or in good health (not recorded which). Sample: blood, either unsorted or a sorted T cell fraction (not recorded which). The J gene is TRBJ1-1, the V gene TRBV7-2; 7 nucleotides match TRBD1. CDR3 nucleotide sequence: TGTGCCAGCAGCGAAGGGACAGCTTTGAACACTGAAGCTTTCTTT. Encoded protein: CASSEGTALNTEAFF. The variable domain in full, with the rest retrieved from reference TRBV7-2 and TRBJ1-1, is GAGVSQSPSNKVTEKGKDVELRCDPISGHTALYWYRQSLGQGLEFLIYFQGNSAPDKSGLPSDRFSAERTGGSVSTLTIQRTQQEDSAVYLCASSEGTALNTEAFFGQGTRLTVV.